The clone carrying this T cell receptor beta chain was detected a few times. Antigen: not known. TCRdb re-analysed the 5' RACE reads in MiXCR, keeping a single row per CDR3 protein. The sample lists some 840,000 distinct CDR3 sequences, approximately 10% occurring once. After removal of 5 bases from V and 6 bases from J, the junction contained 5 bases not matched to a gene. This CDR3 is 12 amino acids long. Germline CDR1 reads DFQATT; CDR2 reads SNEGSKA (reference sequence). This specimen belongs to a study of CD8 T cells in ankylosing spondylitis. The study, taken as a whole, reports: In ankylosing spondylitis blood, a motif of 7 to 9 highly homologous TCR beta variants appeared characteristic. Disease-linked clones were found to be CD8+ and relatively rare in peripheral blood.

V and J are TRBV20-1 and TRBJ2-3; TRBD2 agrees at 7 bases. The source material was blood, either unsorted or a sorted T cell fraction (not recorded which). The receptor was isolated from a male donor with ankylosing spondylitis. The CDR3 coding sequence is TGCAGTGCTGCGGGGGACCTCGATACGCAGTATTTT. This encodes CSAAGDLDTQYF.